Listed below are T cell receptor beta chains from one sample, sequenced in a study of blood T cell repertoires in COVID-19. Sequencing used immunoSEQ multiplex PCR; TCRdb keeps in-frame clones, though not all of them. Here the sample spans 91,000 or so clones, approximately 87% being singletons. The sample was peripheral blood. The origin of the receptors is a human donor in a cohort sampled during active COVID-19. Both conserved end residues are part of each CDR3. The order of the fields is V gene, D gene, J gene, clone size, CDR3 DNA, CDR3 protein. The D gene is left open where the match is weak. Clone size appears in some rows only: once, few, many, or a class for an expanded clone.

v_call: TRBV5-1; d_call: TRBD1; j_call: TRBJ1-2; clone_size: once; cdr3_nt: TGCGCCAGCAGCCCCCCGGGACAGGGGGCTTATGGCTACACCTTC; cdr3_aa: CASSPPGQGAYGYTF
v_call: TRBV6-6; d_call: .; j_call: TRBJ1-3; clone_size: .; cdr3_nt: TGTGCCACCAAACAGGAATACTCTGGAAACACCATATATTTT; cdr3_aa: CATKQEYSGNTIYF
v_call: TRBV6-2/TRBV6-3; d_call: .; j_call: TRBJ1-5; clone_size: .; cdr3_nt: TGTGCCAGCAGTTACTCGAACGGTCAGCCCCAGCATTTT; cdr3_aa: CASSYSNGQPQHF
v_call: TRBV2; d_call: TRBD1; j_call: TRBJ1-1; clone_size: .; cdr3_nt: TGTGCCAGCAGTGAAGCCAGGGACAGGCGGAACACTGAAGCTTTCTTT; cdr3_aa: CASSEARDRRNTEAFF
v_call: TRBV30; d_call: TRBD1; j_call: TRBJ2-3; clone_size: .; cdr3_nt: TGTGCCTGGAGTGCAGGAATGACAGGGGTTGTCACAGATACGCAGTATTTT; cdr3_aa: CAWSAGMTGVVTDTQYF
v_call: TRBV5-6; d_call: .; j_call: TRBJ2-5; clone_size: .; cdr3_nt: TGTGCCAGCAGCTTGGACGGAGGGGAGACCCAGTACTTC; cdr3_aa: CASSLDGGETQYF
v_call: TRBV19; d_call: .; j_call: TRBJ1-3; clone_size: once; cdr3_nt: TGTGCCAGTACCCTAGAGGGTACGAGCTCTGGAAACACCATATATTTT; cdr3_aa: CASTLEGTSSGNTIYF
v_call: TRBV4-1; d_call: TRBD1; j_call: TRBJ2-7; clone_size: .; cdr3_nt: TGCGCCAGCAGCCCTGTGACAGGGTTCTACGAGCAGTACTTC; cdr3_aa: CASSPVTGFYEQYF
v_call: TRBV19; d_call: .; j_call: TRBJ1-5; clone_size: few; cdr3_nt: TGTGCCAGTAGTTCCTTTTGGAGGGGTAGCAATCAGCCCCAGCATTTT; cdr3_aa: CASSSFWRGSNQPQHF
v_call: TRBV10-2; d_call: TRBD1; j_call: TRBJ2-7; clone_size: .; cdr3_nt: TGCGCCAGCCTGGACAGGGGAAGCTCCTACGAGCAGTACTTC; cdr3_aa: CASLDRGSSYEQYF
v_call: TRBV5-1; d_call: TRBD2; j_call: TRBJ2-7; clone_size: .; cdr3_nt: TGCGCCAGCAGCCCGGGACTAGCGTTATACGAGCAGTACTTC; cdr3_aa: CASSPGLALYEQYF
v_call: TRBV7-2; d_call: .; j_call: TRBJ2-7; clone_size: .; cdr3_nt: TGTGCCAGCAGCTTACACACCTACGAGCAGTACTTC; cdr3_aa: CASSLHTYEQYF
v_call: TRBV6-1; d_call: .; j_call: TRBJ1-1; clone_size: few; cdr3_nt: TGTGCCAGCAGTGAGTCGCTGATACAGGGTTCAGCTTTCTTT; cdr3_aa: CASSESLIQGSAFF
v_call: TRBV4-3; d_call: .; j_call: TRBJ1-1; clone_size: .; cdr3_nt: TGCGCCAGCAGCCAATATCTGGGCCCGAACACTGAAGCTTTCTTT; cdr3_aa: CASSQYLGPNTEAFF
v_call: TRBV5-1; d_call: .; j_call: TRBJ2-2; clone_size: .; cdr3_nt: TGCGCCAGCAGCTTGGCTGTAGGAGCTGGCGACACCGGGGAGCTGTTTTTT; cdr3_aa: CASSLAVGAGDTGELFF
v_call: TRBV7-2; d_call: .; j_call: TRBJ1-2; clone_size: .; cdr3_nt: TGTGCCAGCAGCTTAAATACAGGGTGGGATGGCTACACCTTC; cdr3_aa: CASSLNTGWDGYTF
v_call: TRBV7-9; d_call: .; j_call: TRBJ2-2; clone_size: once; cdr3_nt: TGTGCCAGCAGCTTAGTCCGGTCGACGAACACCGGGGAGCTGTTTTTT; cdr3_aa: CASSLVRSTNTGELFF
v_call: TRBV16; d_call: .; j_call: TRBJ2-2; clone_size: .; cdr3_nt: TGTGCCAGCAGCCAATCGCAGGAGGGAATCGGGGAGCTGTTTTTT; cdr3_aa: CASSQSQEGIGELFF
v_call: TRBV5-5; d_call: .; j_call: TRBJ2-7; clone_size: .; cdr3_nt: TGTGCCAGCAGCTCTTCCAGCGGCTCCTACGAGCAGTACTTC; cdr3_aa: CASSSSSGSYEQYF
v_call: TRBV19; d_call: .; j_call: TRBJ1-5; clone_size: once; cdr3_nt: TGTGCCAGTAGTATAGACGGAGTTAGCAATCAGCCCCAGCATTTT; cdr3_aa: CASSIDGVSNQPQHF
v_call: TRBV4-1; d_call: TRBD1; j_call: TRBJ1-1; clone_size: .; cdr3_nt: TGCGCCAGCAGCCAAGTTACCAGGGGGCGAACTGAAGCTTTCTTT; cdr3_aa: CASSQVTRGRTEAFF
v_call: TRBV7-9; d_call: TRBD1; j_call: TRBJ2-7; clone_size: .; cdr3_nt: TGTGCCAGCAGCCCCCGGGACAGGGCCTACGAGCAGTACTTC; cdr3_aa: CASSPRDRAYEQYF
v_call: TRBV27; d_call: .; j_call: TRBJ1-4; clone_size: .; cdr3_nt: TGTGCCAGCAGTTTTAGGGGGGGGAATGAAAAACTGTTTTTT; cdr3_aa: CASSFRGGNEKLFF
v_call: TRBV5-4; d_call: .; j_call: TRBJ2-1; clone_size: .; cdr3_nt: TGTGCCAGCAGCTTGAGAAGTAGCGGTATCGCGAATGAGCAGTTCTTC; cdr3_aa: CASSLRSSGIANEQFF
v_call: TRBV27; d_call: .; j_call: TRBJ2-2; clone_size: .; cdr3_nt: TGTGCCAGCAGTTTATTCACGAGGAACACCGGGGAGCTGTTTTTT; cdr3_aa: CASSLFTRNTGELFF
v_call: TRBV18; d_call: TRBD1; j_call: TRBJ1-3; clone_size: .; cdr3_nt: TGTGCCAGCTCACCGGGACAGGGTCAGTCCTCTGGAAACACCATATATTTT; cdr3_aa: CASSPGQGQSSGNTIYF
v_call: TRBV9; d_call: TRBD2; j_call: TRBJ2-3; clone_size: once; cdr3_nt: TGTGCCAGCAGCGTAGCTAGCGGGGGTACGGATACGCAGTATTTT; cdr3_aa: CASSVASGGTDTQYF
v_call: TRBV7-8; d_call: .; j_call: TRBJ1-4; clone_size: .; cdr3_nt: TGTGCCAGCAGCTTCCTTGGGCAACCAACTAATGAAAAACTGTTTTTT; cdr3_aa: CASSFLGQPTNEKLFF
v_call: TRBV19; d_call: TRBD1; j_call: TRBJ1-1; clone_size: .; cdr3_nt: TGTGCCAGTAGTAGGGGACAGGGGAACACTGAAGCTTTCTTT; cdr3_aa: CASSRGQGNTEAFF
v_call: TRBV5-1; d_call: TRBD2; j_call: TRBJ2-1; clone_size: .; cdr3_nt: TGCGCCAGCAGCTTAAGCGGGAGTGGGTATGATGAGCAGTTCTTC; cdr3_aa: CASSLSGSGYDEQFF
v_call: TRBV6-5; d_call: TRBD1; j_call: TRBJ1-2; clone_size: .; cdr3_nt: TGTGCCAGCAGTTATGACAGGGGGCTGTTCCATGGCTACACCTTC; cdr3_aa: CASSYDRGLFHGYTF
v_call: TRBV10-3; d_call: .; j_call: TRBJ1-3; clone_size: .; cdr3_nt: TGTGCCATCAGTGAGTCCAGGTACCAATTTGGAAACACCATATATTTT; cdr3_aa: CAISESRYQFGNTIYF
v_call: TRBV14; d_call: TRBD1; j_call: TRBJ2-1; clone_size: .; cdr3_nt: TGTGCCAGCAGCCAAGATCAGAATCGAGTTAGGGGGCTCATGTACAATGAGCAGTTCTTC; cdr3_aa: CASSQDQNRVRGLMYNEQFF
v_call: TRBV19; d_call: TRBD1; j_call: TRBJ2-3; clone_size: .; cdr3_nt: TGTGCCAGTAGTGCTTCCGGGACAGGGTTCACAGATACGCAGTATTTT; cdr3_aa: CASSASGTGFTDTQYF
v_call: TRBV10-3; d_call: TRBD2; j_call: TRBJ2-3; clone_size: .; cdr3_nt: TGTGCCATCAGTGTCGGGGGGGCCTCGAGAGATACGCAGTATTTT; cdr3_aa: CAISVGGASRDTQYF
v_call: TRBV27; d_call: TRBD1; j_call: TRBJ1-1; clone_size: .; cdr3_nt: TGTGCCAGCAGTCCCCGGGACAGGGGATACACTGAAGCTTTCTTT; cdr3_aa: CASSPRDRGYTEAFF
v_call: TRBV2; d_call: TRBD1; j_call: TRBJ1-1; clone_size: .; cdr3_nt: TGTGCCAGCAGTAGATCCTCAGGGGGCAGCGCTTTCTTT; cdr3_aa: CASSRSSGGSAFF
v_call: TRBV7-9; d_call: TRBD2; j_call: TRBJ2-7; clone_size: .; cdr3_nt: TGTGCCAGCAGCTTAGGACTAGCGGGGGGGCTCCACGAGCAGTACTTC; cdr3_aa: CASSLGLAGGLHEQYF
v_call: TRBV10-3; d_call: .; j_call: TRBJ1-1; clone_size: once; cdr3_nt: TGTGCCATCAGTGAGGGTGGAGGGGTCACTGAAGCTTTCTTT; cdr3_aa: CAISEGGGVTEAFF
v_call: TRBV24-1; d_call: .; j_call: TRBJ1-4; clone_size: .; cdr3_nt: TGTGCCACCAGTGGTGGAGCTAATGAAAAACTGTTTTTT; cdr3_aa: CATSGGANEKLFF
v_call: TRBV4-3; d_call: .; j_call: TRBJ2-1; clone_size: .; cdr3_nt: TGCGCCAGCAGCGATAGGAGGAGTGGACGGGAGCAGTTCTTC; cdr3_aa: CASSDRRSGREQFF
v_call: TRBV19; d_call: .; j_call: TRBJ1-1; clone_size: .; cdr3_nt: TGTGCCAGTAGTATATTTCCGGGAAAGGGTGAAGCTTTCTTT; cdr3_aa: CASSIFPGKGEAFF
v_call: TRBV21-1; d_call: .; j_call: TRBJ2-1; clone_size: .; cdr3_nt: TGTGCCAGCAGGGCCCCCCCCCATGAGCAGTTCTTC; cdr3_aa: CASRAPPHEQFF
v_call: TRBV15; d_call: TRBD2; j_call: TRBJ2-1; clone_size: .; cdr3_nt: TGTGCCACCAGCAGTCCCACTAGCGGGAGCGTCGATGAGCAGTTCTTC; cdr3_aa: CATSSPTSGSVDEQFF
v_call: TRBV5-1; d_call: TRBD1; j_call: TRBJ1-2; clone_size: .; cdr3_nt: TGCGCCAGCAGCTGGGGGGACAGAAATAACTATGGCTACACCTTC; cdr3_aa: CASSWGDRNNYGYTF
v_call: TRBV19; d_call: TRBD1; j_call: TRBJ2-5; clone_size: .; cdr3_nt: TGTGCCAGTAGTCGTGACAGGGGTAACCAAGAGACCCAGTACTTC; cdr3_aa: CASSRDRGNQETQYF
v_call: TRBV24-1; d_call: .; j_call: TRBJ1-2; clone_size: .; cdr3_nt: TGTGCCACCAGTGATCAGGCAGGGGACTATGGCTACACCTTC; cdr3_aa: CATSDQAGDYGYTF
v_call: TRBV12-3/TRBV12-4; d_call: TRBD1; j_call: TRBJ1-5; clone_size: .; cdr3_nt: TGTGCCATCGGACAGGGGGGGAATCAGCCCCAGCATTTT; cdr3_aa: CAIGQGGNQPQHF